This TCR beta chain was recorded in a study of T cells in localized non-small cell lung cancer. Trimming removed 3 bases from V and 7 bases from J, with 12 bases in between. From germline, CDR1 is MDHEN and CDR2 SYDVKM. This CDR3 is 14 amino acids long. On this clone itself: Its antigen is as yet unknown.

General observations from the study: There were a median roughly 60 of the top 100 tumor clones appearing in adjacent lung. Patients showing higher blood T cell density tended to see longer overall survival. Uninvolved adjacent lung showed peak T cell clonality, exceeding tumor.

The repertoire was sequenced with immunoSEQ multiplex PCR; TCRdb's copy has only in-frame clones and lacks some. The sample lists more than 25,000 clones, around 89% occurring once. The receptor was isolated from a woman aged 35 to 70 with stage I lung adenocarcinoma. The rearrangement links TRBV28 to TRBJ1-4; D might be TRBD1 (6 bases). The sequenced sample was peripheral blood, obtained before any cancer treatment. For the CDR3, the DNA is TGTGCCAGCAGTTTTTCAGGGGTCGGTGAAAAACTGTTTTTT. It specifies CASSFSGVGEKLFF.